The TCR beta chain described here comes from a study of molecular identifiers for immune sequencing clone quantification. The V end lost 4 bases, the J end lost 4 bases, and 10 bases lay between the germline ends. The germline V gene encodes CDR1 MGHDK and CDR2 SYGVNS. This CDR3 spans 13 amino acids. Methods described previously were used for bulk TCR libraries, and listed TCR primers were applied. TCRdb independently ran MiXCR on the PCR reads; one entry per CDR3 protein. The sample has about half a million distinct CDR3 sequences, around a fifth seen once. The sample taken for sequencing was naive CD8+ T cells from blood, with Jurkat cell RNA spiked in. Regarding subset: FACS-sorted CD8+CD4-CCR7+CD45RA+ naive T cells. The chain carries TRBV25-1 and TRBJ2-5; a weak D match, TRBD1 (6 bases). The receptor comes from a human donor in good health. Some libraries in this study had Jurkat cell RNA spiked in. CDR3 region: CASSGGGRETQYF. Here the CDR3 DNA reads TGTGCCAGCAGTGGAGGGGGAAGAGAGACCCAGTACTTC.